The 2 T cell receptor beta chains given below trace back to one sample, sequenced in a study of blood T cell repertoires in COVID-19. Libraries were prepared by immunoSEQ multiplex PCR; TCRdb keeps only in-frame clonotypes and omits some of them. The sample gives roughly 70,000 clones, roughly 80% of which show up once; approximately 20% is in the top ten. The sequencing input was peripheral blood. The receptors come from a man in his sixties with acute or convalescent COVID-19.

The genes are TRBV7-2 and TRBJ2-1, with D possibly TRBD1 on 5 matching bases. Trimming pared 1 base from V and 0 bases from J, leaving 16 bases between. The germline gives CDR1 SGHTA, CDR2 FQGNSA. This CDR3 is 18 amino acids long. The CDR3 DNA reads TGTGCCAGCAGCTTAGTGAACCAAGGGGCGAGCTCCTACAATGAGCAGTTCTTC. It codes for CASSLVNQGASSYNEQFF.

The chain uses TRBV6-6 and TRBJ2-4, with TRBD1 matching 10 bases. J gave up 6 bases and V 2 bases, and 4 bases lay outside the gene matches. Germline V gene sequence: CDR1 MNHNY, CDR2 SVGAGI (reference sequence). This CDR3 has 15 residues. CDR3 nucleotides: TGTGCCAGCAGTTACACGACAGGGGGCGGAAACATTCAGTACTTC. Protein product: CASSYTTGGGNIQYF.